This TCR beta chain appears in the sequencing data of a study of blood T cells in healthy people across ages. Whole-study results and caveats: Older age coincided with a roughly linear decline in TCR beta diversity per million T cells.

About this clonotype itself: Its matching antigen is unknown.

Isolation per sample recovered at least 6 million PBMCs. A sample-barcoded 5' primer and a J-beta primer mix were used in a second PCR of roughly 7 to 11 cycles. TCRdb passed the 5' RACE reads through MiXCR, listing each CDR3 protein once. The sample lists roughly 800,000 distinct CDR3 sequences; around a quarter were seen once. This sample also appeared in a second study, on T cells of mothers and their children. This second report adds: Donation was provided by three healthy Caucasian mothers along with their six children. The authors used all extracted RNA for cDNA synthesis, at around 1.6 ug per 15 ul.

This TCR was recovered from a boy aged 5 to 17 in good health. Sequencing used blood.

The CDR3 protein is CASSSLRGAGANVLTF. The DNA for the CDR3 is TGTGCCAGCAGTTCGTTGCGTGGTGCCGGGGCCAACGTCCTGACTTTC. The rearrangement links TRBV6-5 to TRBJ2-6; no clear D gene. The V gene lost 4 bases and the J gene lost 4 bases, with 14 bases spanning the gap. Germline V gene data show CDR1 as MNHEY and CDR2 as SVGAGI. The CDR3 totals 16 residues.